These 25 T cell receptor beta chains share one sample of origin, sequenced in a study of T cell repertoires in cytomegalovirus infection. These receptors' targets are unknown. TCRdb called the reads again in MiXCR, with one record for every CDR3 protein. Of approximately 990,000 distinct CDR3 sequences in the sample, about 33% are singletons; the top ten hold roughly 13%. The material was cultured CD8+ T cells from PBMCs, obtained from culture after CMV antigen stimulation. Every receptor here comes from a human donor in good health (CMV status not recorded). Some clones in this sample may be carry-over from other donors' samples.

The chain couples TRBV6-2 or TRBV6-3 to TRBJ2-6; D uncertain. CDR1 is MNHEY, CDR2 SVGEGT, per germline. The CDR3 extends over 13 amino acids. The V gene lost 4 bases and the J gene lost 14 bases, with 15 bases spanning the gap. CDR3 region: CASSFGSATFLTF. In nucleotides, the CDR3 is TGTGCCAGCAGTTTCGGCAGCGCAACCTTCCTGACTTTC.

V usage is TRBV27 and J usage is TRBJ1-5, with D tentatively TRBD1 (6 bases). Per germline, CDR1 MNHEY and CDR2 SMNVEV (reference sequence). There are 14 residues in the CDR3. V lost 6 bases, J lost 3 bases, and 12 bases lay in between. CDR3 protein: CASRLGGANQPQHF. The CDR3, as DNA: TGTGCCAGCAGGCTCGGGGGCGCCAATCAGCCCCAGCATTTT.

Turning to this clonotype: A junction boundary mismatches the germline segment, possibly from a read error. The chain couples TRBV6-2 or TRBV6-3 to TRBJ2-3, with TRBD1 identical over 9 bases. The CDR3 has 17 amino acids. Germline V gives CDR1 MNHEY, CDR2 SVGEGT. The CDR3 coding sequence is TGTGCCATCAGTTACTTACAGGGGGCCGCCCTCGCAGATACGCAGTATTTT. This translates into CAISYLQGAALADTQYF.

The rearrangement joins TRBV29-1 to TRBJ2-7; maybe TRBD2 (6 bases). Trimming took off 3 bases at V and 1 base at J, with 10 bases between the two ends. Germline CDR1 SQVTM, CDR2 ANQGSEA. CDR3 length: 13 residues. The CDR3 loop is CSVELGGSYEQYF. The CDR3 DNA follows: TGCAGCGTTGAGCTGGGGGGTTCCTACGAGCAGTACTTC.

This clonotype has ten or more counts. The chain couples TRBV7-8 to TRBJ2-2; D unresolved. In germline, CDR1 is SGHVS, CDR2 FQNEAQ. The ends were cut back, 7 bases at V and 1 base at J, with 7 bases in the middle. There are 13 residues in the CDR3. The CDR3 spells CASNFENTGELFF. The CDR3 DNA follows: TGTGCCAGCAACTTTGAGAACACCGGGGAGCTGTTTTTT.

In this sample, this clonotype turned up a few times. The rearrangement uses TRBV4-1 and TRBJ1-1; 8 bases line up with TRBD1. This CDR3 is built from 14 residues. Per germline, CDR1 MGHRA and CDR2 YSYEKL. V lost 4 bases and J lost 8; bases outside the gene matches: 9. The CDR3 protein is CASSLGQDLSEAFF. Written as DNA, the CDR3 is TGCGCCAGCAGCCTGGGACAGGACCTTTCCGAAGCTTTCTTT.

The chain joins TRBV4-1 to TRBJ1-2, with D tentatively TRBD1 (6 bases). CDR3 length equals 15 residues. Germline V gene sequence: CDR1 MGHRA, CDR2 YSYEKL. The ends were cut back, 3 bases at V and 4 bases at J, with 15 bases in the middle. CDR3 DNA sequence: TGCGCCAGCAGCCAGACGGACAGAGTGATCTATGGCTACACCTTC. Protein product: CASSQTDRVIYGYTF.

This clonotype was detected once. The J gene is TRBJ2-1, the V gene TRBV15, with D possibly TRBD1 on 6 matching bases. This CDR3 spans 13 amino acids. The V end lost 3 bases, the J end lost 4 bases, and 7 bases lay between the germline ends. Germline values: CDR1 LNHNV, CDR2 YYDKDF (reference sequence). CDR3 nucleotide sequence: TGTGCCACCAGCAGGAGGGGGTACAATGAGCAGTTCTTC. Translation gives CATSRRGYNEQFF.

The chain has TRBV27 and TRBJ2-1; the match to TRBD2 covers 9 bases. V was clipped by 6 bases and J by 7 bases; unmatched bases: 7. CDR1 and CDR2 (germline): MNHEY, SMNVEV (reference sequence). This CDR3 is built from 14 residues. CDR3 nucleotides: TGTGCCAGCAGCCTAGCGGGGACTTGGAATGAGCAGTTCTTC. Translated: CASSLAGTWNEQFF.

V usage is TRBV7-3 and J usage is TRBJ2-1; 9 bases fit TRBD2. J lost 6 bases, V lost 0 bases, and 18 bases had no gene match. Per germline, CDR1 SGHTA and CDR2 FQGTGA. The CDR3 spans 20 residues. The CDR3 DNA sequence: TGTGCCAGCAGCTTAACGTCATTTCAAAACGTTGGGACTAGCATCAATGAGCAGTTCTTC. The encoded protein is CASSLTSFQNVGTSINEQFF.

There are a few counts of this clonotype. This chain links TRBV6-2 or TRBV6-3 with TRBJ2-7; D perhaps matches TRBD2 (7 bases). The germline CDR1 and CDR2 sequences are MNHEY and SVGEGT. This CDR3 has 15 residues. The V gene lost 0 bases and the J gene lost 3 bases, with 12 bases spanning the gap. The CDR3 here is CASSYSSGTNYEQYF. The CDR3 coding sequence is TGTGCCAGCAGTTACTCGAGCGGGACAAACTACGAGCAGTACTTC.

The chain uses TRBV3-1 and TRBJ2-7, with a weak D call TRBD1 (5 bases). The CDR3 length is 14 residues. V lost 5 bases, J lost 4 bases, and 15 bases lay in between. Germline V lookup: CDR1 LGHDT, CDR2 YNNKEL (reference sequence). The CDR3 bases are TGTGCCAGCAGCTCCGGAAAAGGGGATTACGAGCAGTACGTC. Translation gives CASSSGKGDYEQYV.

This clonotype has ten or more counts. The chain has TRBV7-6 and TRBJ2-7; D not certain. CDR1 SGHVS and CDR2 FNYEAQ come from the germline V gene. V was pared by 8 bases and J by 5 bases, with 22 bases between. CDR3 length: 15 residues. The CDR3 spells CASRPGSRAVDEQYF. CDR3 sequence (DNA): TGTGCCAGCCGTCCGGGTTCCCGGGCTGTGGACGAGCAGTACTTC.

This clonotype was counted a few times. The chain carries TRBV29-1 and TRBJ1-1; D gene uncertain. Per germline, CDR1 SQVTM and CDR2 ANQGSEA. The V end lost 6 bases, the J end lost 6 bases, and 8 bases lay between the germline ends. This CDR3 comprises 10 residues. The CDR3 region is CSVTHPEAFF. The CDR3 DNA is TGCAGCGTGACCCATCCTGAAGCTTTCTTT.

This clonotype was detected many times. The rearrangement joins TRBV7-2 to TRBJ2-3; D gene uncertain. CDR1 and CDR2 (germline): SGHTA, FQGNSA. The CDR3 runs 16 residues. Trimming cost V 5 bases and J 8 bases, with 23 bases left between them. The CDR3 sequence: CASSPLKGRDAGTQYF. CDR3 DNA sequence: TGTGCCAGCAGCCCCCTCAAGGGTAGGGATGCTGGTACGCAGTATTTT.

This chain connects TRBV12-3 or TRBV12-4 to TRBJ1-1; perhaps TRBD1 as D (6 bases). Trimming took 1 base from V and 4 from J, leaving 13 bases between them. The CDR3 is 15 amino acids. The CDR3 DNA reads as TGTGCCAGCAGTTTAGGGGCGGGGGCGGTCACTGAAGCTTTCTTT. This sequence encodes CASSLGAGAVTEAFF.

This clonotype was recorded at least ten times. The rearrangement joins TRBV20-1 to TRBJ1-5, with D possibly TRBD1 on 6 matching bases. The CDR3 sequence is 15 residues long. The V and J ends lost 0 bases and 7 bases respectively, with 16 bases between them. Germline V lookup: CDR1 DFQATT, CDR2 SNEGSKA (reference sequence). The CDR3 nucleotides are TGCAGTGCTAGAGATCCGGGGGGGGGGCGCCAGCCCCAGCATTTT. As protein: CSARDPGGGRQPQHF.

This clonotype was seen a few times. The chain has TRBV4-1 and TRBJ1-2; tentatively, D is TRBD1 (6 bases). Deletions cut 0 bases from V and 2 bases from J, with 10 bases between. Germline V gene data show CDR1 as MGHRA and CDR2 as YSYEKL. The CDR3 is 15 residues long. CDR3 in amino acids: CASSQETDRNYGYTF. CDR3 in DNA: TGCGCCAGCAGCCAAGAAACCGACAGGAACTATGGCTACACCTTC.

The CDR3 DNA sequence: TGTGCCAGCAGCACTAGGGAGGGCCCAGATACGCAGTATTTT. Encoded protein: CASSTREGPDTQYF. The chain couples TRBV11-2 to TRBJ2-3; 7 bases agree with TRBD2. After removal of 5 bases from V and 4 bases from J, the junction contained 6 bases not matched to a gene. This CDR3 spans 14 amino acids. Germline-derived CDR1 and CDR2 are SGHAT and FQNNGV.

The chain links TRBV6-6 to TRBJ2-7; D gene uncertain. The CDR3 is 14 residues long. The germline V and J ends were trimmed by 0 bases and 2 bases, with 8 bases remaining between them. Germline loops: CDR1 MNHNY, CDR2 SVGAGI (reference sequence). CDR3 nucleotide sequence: TGTGCCAGCAGTTACTCTTCAGAGGCCTACGAGCAGTACTTC. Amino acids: CASSYSSEAYEQYF.

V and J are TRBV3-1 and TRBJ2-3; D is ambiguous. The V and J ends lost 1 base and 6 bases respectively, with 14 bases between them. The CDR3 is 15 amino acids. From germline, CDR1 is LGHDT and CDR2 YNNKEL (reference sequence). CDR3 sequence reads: CASSQVIGFMDTQYF. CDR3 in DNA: TGTGCCAGCAGCCAAGTGATAGGGTTCATGGATACGCAGTATTTT.

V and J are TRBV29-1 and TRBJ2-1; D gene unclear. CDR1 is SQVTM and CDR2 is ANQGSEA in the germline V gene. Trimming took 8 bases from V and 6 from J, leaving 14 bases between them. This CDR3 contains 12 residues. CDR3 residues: CSPLSEGNEQFF. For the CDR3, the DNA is TGCAGCCCCCTGTCGGAAGGCAATGAGCAGTTCTTC.

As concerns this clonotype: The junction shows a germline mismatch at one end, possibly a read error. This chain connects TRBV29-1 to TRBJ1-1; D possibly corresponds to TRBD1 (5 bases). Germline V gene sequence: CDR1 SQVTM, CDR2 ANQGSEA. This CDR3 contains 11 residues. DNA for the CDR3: TGCAGCCTTGAGGAAGGGGCTGAAGCTTTCTTT. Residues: CSLEEGAEAFF.

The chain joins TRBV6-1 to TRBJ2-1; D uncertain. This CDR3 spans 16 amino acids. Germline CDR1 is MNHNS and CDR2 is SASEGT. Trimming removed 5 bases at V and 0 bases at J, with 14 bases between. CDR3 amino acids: CASSFLSESSYNEQFF. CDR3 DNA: TGTGCCAGCAGTTTCCTAAGCGAGAGCTCCTACAATGAGCAGTTCTTC.

Written as DNA, the CDR3 is TGTGCCAGCGGGTGGGGCGAGGGAGAAGCTTTCTTT. It translates to CASGWGEGEAFF. The chain employs TRBV27 and TRBJ1-1, with a possible D match to TRBD1 (5 bases). The CDR3 runs 12 residues. Trimming pared 8 bases from V and 8 bases from J, leaving 15 bases between. Per germline, CDR1 MNHEY and CDR2 SMNVEV (reference sequence).